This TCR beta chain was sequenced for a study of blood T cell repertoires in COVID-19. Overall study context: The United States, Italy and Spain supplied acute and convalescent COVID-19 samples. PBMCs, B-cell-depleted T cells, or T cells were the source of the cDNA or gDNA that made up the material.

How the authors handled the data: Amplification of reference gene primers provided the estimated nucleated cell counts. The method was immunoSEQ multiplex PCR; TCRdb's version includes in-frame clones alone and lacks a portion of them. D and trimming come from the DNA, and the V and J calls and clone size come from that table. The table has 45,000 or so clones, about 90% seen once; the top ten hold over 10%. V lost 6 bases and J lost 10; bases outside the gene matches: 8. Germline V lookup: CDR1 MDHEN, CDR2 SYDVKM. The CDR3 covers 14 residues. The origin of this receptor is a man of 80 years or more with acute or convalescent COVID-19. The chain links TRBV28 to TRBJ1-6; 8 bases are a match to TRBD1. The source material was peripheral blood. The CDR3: CASRTGVLSSPLHF. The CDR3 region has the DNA TGTGCCAGCAGGACAGGGGTGTTGAGCTCACCCCTCCACTTT.